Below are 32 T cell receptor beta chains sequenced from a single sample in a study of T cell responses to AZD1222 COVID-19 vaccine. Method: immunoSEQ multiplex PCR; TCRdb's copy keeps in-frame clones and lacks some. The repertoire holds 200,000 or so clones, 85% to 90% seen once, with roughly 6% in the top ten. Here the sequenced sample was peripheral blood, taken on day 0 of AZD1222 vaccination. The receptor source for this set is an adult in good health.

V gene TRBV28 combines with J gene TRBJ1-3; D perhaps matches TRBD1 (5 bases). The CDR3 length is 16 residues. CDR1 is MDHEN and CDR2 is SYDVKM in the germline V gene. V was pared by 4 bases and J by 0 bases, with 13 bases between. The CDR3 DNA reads TGTGCCAGCAGTTCCGGGACCGCTAACTCTGGAAACACCATATATTTT. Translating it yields CASSSGTANSGNTIYF.

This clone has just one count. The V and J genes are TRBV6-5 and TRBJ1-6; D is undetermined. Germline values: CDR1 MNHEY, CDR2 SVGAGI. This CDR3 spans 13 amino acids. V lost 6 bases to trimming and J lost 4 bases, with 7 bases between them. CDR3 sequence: CASSRRYNSPLHF. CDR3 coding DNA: TGTGCCAGCAGCCGCAGGTATAATTCACCCCTCCACTTT.

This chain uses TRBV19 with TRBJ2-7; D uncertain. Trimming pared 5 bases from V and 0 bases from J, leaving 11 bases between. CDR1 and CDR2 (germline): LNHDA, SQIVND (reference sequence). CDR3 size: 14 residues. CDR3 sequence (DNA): TGTGCCAGTAGTGTGCAGCCAAACTCCTACGAGCAGTACTTC. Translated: CASSVQPNSYEQYF.

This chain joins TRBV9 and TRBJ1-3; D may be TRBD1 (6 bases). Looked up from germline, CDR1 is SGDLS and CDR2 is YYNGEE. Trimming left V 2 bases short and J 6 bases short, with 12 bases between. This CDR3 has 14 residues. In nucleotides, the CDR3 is TGTGCCAGCAGCGTTAACCAGGGGCCAAACACCATATATTTT. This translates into CASSVNQGPNTIYF.

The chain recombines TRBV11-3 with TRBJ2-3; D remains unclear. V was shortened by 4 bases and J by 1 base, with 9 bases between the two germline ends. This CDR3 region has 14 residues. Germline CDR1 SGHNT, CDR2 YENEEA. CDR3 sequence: CASSSHRGTDTQYF. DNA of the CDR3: TGTGCCAGCAGCTCTCATCGGGGCACAGATACGCAGTATTTT.

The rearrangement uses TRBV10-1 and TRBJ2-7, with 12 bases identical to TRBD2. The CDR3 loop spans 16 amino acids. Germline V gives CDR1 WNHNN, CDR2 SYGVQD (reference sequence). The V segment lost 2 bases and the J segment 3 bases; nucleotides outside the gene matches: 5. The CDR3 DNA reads TGCGCCAGCAGTGAGGGTTGGACTAGCGGGAACTACGAGCAGTACTTC. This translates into CASSEGWTSGNYEQYF.

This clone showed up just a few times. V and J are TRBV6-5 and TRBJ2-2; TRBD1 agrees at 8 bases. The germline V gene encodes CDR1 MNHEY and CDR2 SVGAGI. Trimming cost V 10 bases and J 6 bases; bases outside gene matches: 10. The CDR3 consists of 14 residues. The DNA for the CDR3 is TGTGCCACCAGGTTCTCAGGGGGCCCCGGGGAGCTGTTTTTT. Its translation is CATRFSGGPGELFF.

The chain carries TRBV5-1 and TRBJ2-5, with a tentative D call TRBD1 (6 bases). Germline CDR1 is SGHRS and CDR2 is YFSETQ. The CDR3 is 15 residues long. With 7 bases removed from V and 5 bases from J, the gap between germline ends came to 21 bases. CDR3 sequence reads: CASGSGNRVGETQYF. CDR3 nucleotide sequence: TGCGCCAGCGGATCAGGAAACAGGGTTGGGGAGACCCAGTACTTC.

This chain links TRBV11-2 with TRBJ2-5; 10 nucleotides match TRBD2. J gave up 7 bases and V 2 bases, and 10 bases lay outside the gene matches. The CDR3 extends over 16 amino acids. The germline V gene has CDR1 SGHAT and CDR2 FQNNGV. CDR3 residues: CASSLQAGGPMGTQYF. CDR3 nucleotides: TGTGCCAGCAGCTTACAAGCGGGAGGGCCGATGGGGACCCAGTACTTC.

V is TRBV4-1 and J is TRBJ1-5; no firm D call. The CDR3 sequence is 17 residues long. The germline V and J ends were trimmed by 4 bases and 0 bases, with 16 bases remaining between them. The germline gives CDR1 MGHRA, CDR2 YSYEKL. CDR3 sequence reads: CASSLTPGVYSNQPQHF. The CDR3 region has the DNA TGCGCCAGCAGCCTTACTCCGGGCGTCTATAGCAATCAGCCCCAGCATTTT.

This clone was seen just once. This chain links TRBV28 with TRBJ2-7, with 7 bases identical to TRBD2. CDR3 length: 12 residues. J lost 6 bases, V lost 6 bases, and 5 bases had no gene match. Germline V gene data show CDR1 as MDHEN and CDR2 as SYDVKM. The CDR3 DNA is TGTGCCAGCAGCGAAGCGGGGCTCGAGCAGTACTTC. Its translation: CASSEAGLEQYF.

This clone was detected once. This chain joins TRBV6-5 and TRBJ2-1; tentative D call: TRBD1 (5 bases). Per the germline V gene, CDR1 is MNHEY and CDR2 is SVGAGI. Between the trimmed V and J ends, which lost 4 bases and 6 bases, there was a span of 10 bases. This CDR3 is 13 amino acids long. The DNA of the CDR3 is TGTGCCAGCAGTTCAGGGTGGGGCAATGAGCAGTTCTTC. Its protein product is CASSSGWGNEQFF.

CDR3 sequence: CASSQVANEQFF. DNA of the CDR3: TGTGCCAGCAGCCAAGTTGCCAATGAGCAGTTCTTC. V gene TRBV4-2 combines with J gene TRBJ2-1; D not resolved. The CDR3 sequence is 12 residues long. The germline V and J ends were trimmed by 1 base and 6 bases, with 4 bases remaining between them. Germline V lookup: CDR1 LGHNA, CDR2 YNFKEQ.

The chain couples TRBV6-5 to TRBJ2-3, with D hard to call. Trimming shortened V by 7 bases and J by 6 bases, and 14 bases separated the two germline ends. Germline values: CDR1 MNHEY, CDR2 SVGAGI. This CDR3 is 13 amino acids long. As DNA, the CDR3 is TGTGCCAGCAATCCCGGAATGGGGGATACGCAGTATTTT. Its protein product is CASNPGMGDTQYF.

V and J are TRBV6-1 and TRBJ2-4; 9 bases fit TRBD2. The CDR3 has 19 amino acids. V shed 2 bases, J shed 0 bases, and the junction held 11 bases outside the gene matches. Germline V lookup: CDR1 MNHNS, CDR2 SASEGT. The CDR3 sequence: CASSEYRASGELAKNIQYF. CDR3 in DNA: TGTGCCAGCAGTGAATATAGGGCTAGCGGGGAATTAGCCAAAAACATTCAGTACTTC.

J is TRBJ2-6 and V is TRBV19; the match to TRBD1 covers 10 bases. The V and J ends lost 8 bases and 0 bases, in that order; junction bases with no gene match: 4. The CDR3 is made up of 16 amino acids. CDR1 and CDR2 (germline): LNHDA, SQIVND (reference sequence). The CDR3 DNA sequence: TGTGCCAGTGGTGGACAGGGGGTCTCTGGGGCCAACGTCCTGACTTTC. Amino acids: CASGGQGVSGANVLTF. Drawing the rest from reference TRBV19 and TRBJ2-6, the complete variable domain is DGGITQSPKYLFRKEGQNVTLSCEQNLNHDAMYWYRQDPGQGLRLIYYSQIVNDFQKGDIAEGYSVSREKKESFPLTVTSAQKNPTAFYLCASGGQGVSGANVLTFGAGSRLTVL.

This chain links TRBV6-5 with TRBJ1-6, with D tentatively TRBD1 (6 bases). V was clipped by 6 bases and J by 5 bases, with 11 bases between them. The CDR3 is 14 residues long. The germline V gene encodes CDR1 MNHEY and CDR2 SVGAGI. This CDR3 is CASSRRTDNSPLHF. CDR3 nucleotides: TGTGCCAGCAGCCGAAGGACAGATAATTCACCCCTCCACTTT.

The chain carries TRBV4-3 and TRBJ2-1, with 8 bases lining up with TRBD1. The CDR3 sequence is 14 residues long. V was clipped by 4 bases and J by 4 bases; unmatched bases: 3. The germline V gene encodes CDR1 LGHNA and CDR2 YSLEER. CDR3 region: CASSPGQEYNEQFF. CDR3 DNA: TGCGCCAGCAGCCCGGGACAGGAGTACAATGAGCAGTTCTTC.

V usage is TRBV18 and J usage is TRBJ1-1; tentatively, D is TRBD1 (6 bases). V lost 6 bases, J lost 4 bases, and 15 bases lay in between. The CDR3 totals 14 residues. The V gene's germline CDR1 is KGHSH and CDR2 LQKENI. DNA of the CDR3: TGTGCCAGCTCGCCAGGGGAGGGGAGCACTGAAGCTTTCTTT. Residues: CASSPGEGSTEAFF.

In DNA form, the CDR3 reads TGCGCCAGCAGCTCTCGGGAGTCTCAGAACGAGCAGTACTTC. Encoded protein: CASSSRESQNEQYF. This chain joins TRBV5-1 and TRBJ2-7, with a weak D call TRBD2 (6 bases). Germline CDR1 and CDR2: SGHRS and YFSETQ. This CDR3 contains 14 residues. The V gene lost 3 bases and the J gene lost 5 bases, with 15 bases spanning the gap.

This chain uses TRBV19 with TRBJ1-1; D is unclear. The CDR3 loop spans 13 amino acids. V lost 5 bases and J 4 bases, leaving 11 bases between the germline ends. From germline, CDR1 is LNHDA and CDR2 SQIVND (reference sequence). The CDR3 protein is CASSPYMGTEAFF. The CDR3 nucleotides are TGTGCCAGTAGTCCCTATATGGGCACTGAAGCTTTCTTT. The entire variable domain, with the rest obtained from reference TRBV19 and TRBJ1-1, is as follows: DGGITQSPKYLFRKEGQNVTLSCEQNLNHDAMYWYRQDPGQGLRLIYYSQIVNDFQKGDIAEGYSVSREKKESFPLTVTSAQKNPTAFYLCASSPYMGTEAFFGQGTRLTVV.

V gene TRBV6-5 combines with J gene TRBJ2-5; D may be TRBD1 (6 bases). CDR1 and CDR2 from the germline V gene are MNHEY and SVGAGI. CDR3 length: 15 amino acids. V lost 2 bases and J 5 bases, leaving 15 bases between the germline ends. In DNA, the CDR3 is TGTGCCAGCAGTTACGGGGCAGGGGTTGGGGAGACCCAGTACTTC. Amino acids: CASSYGAGVGETQYF.

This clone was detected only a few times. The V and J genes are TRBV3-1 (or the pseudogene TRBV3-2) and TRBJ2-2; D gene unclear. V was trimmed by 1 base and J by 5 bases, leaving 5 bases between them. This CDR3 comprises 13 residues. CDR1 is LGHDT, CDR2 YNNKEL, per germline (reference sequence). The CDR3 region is CASSQGWTGELFF. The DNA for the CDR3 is TGTGCCAGCAGCCAAGGATGGACCGGGGAGCTGTTTTTT.

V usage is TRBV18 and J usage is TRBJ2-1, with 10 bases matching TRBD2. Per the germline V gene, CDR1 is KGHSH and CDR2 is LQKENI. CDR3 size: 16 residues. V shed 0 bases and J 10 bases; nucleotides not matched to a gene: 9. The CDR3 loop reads CASSPPGLATVREQFF. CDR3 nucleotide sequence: TGTGCCAGCTCACCACCGGGACTAGCGACCGTTCGGGAGCAGTTCTTC.

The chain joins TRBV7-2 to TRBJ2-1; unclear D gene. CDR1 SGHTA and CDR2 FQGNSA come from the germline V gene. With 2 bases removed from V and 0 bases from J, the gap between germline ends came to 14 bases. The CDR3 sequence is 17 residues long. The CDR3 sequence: CASSLTVLTGSYNEQFF. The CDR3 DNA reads TGTGCCAGCAGCTTAACGGTACTAACCGGCTCCTACAATGAGCAGTTCTTC.

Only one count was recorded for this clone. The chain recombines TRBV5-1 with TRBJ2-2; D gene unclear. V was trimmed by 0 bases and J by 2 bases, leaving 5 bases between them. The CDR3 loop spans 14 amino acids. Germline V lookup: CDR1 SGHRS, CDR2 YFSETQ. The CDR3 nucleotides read TGCGCCAGCAGCTTGGGGCAAAACACCGGGGAGCTGTTTTTT. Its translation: CASSLGQNTGELFF.

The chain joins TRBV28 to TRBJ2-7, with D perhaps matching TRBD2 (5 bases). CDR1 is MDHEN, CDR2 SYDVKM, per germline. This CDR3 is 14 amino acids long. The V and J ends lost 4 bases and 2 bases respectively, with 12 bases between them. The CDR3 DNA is TGTGCCAGCAGTTACGGCGGGTATGCCTACGAGCAGTACTTC. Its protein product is CASSYGGYAYEQYF. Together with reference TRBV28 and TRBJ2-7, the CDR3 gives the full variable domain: DVKVTQSSRYLVKRTGEKVFLECVQDMDHENMFWYRQDPGLGLRLIYFSYDVKMKEKGDIPEGYSVSREKKERFSLILESASTNQTSMYLCASSYGGYAYEQYFGPGTRLTVT.

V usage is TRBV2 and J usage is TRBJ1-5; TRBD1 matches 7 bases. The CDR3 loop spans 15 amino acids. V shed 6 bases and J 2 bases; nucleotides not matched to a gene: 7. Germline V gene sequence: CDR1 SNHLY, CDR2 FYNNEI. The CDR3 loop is CASRGQFLGNQPQHF. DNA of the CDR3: TGTGCCAGCAGGGGACAGTTTCTTGGCAATCAGCCCCAGCATTTT.

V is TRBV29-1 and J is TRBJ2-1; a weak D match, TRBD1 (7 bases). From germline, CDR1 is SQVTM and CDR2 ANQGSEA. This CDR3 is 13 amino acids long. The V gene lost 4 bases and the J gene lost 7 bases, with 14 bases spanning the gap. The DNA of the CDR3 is TGCAGCGTTGTAGGAGGGGGCAGAAATGAGCAGTTCTTC. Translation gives CSVVGGGRNEQFF.

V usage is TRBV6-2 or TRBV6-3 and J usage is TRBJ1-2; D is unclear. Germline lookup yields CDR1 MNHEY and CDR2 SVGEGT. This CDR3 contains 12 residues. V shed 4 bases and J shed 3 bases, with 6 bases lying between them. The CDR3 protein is CASSWADYGYTF. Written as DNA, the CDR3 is TGTGCCAGCAGTTGGGCTGACTATGGCTACACCTTC.

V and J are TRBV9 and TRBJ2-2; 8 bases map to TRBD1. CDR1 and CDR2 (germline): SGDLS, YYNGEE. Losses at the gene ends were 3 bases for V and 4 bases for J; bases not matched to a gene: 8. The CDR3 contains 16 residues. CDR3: CASSDRDRTTTGELFF. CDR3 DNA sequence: TGTGCCAGCAGCGACCGGGACAGGACGACCACCGGGGAGCTGTTTTTT.

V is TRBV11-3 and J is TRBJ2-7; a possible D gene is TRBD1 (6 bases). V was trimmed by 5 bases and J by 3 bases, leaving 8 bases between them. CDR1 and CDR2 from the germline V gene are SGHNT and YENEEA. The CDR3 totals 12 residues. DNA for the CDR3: TGTGCCAGCAGCGGGGACAACTACGAGCAGTACTTC. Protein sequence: CASSGDNYEQYF. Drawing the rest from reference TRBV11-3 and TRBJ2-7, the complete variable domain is EAGVVQSPRYKIIEKKQPVAFWCNPISGHNTLYWYLQNLGQGPELLIRYENEEAVDDSQLPKDRFSAERLKGVDSTLKIQPAELGDSAVYLCASSGDNYEQYFGPGTRLTVT.